This T cell receptor (beta chain) is drawn from a study of graft-versus-host responses after intestinal transplantation. About the study: Among the recipients, transplants were multivisceral, liver-intestinal, or isolated intestinal. The study gave all recipients anti-thymocyte globulin induction, then tacrolimus and steroids for approximately three years. Study outcomes and limitations: Graft-donor T cell macrochimerism in patients accompanied high graft-versus-host to host-versus-graft clonal ratios in allografts. Researchers found GvH clones in recipient marrow, and some showed up first in ileum or blood.

The germline V gene encodes CDR1 MNHNY and CDR2 SVGAGI (reference sequence). V lost 6 bases and J 4 bases, leaving 4 bases between the germline ends. The CDR3 consists of 11 residues. This clone was counted between two and nine times. Its target is not known. Using immunoSEQ multiplex PCR, the repertoire was profiled, and TCRdb retains in-frame clones only, with some absent. In the table there are approximately 85,000 clones, approximately 90% of which are singletons. The chain couples TRBV6-6 to TRBJ2-1; D remains ambiguous. The clonotype comes from a human donor who was the organ donor for an intestinal transplant. This specimen consisted of unstimulated CD8+ T cells sorted from spleen or lymph node cells, obtained before transplant. The CDR3 nucleotides read TGTGCCAGCAGACTTTACAATGAGCAGTTCTTC. This translates into CASRLYNEQFF.